The text below deals with one T cell receptor beta chain. Trimming stripped 2 bases from V and 4 bases from J, with 12 bases between. CDR1 and CDR2 from the germline V gene are MNHNY and SVGAGI (reference sequence). This CDR3 is 16 amino acids long. The data belong to a study of blood T cell repertoires in COVID-19. Looking at the study overall: PBMCs, B-cell-depleted T cells, or T cells provided the cDNA or gDNA that made up the material.

Original methodology: For nucleated cells, counts were estimated from reference gene primer amplification. Produced via immunoSEQ multiplex PCR; TCRdb's table is partial and in-frame only. The D gene and trimming were derived from the DNA, and the V and J assignments and clone size from that table. Of under 300,000 clones listed, around 85% are singletons. The sequenced material came from peripheral blood. V gene TRBV6-6 combines with J gene TRBJ1-6; TRBD1 is a possible D gene (5 bases). This receptor was identified in a man in his 60s with acute or convalescent COVID-19. CDR3 nucleotide sequence: TGTGCCAGCAGTTACAGGACACCAGATTATAATTCACCCCTCCACTTT. This encodes CASSYRTPDYNSPLHF.